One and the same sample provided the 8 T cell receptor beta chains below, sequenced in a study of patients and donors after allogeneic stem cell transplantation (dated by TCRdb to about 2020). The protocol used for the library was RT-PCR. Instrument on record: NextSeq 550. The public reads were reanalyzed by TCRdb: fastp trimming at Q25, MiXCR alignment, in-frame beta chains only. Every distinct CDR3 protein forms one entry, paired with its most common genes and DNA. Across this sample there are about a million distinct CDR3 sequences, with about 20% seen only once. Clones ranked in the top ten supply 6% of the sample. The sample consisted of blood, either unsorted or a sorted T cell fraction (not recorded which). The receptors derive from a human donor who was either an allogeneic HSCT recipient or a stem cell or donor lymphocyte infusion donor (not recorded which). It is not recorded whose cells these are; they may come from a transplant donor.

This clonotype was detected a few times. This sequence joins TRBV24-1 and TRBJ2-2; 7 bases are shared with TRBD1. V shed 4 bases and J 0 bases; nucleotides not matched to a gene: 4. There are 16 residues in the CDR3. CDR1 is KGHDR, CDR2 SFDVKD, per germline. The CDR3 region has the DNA TGTGCCACCAGTGAGGCGACAGGGACGAACACCGGGGAGCTGTTTTTT. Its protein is CATSEATGTNTGELFF.

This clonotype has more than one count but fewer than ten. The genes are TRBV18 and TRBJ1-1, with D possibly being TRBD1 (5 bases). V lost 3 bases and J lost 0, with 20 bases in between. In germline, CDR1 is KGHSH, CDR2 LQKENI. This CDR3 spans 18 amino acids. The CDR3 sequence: CASSPKSRRDRLNTEAFF. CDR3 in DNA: TGTGCCAGCTCACCGAAAAGTCGACGAGACAGACTGAACACTGAAGCTTTCTTT.

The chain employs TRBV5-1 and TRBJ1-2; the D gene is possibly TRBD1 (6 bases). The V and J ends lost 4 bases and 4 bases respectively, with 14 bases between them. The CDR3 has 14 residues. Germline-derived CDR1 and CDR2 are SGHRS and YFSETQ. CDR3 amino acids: CASSDQGNGYGYTF. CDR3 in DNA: TGCGCCAGCAGCGATCAGGGGAATGGCTATGGCTACACCTTC.

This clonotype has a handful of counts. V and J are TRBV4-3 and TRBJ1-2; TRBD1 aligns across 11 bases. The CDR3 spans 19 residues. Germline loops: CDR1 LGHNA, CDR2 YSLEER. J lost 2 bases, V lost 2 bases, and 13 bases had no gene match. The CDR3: CASSQPGQGAGGGNYGYTF. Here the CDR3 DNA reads TGCGCCAGCAGCCAACCCGGACAGGGGGCAGGGGGGGGAAACTATGGCTACACCTTC.

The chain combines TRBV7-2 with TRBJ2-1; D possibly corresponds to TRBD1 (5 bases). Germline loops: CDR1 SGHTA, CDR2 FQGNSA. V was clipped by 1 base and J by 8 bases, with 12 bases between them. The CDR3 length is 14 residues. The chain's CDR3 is CASSLEIGVDEQFF. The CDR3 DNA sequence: TGTGCCAGCAGCTTAGAAATAGGGGTTGATGAGCAGTTCTTC.

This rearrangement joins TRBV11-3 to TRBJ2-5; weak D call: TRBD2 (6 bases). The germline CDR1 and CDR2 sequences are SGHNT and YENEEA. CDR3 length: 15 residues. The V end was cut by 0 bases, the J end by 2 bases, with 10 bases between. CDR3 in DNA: TGTGCCAGCAGCTTAGATGGAGGGAGACAAGAGACCCAGTACTTC. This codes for CASSLDGGRQETQYF.

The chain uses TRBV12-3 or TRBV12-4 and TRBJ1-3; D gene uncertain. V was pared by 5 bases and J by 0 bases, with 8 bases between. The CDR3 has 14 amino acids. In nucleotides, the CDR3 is TGTGCCAGCAGTCCTAAAAACTCTGGAAACACCATATATTTT. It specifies CASSPKNSGNTIYF.

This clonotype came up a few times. In nucleotides, the CDR3 is TGTGCCAGCAGCTTAAACCAGGGGTCCACAGGGACCCAGTACTTC. Translation: CASSLNQGSTGTQYF. The V gene is TRBV7-9, the J gene TRBJ2-5; D possibly corresponds to TRBD1 (6 bases). This CDR3 region has 15 residues. Germline V CDR1 and CDR2: SEHNR, FQNEAQ (reference sequence). The ends were cut back, 2 bases at V and 7 bases at J, with 17 bases in the middle. Supplemented by reference TRBV7-9 and TRBJ2-5, the full variable domain reads DTGVSQNPRHKITKRGQNVTFRCDPISEHNRLYWYRQTLGQGPEFLTYFQNEAQLEKSRLLSDRFSAERPKGSFSTLEIQRTEQGDSAMYLCASSLNQGSTGTQYFGPGTRLLVL.